The rows below give T cell receptor beta chains drawn from one sample of a study of spatial heterogeneity in lung cancer. A single record per CDR3 protein comes from TCRdb applying MiXCR to the 5' RACE reads. The repertoire consists of around 10,000 distinct CDR3 sequences, with about 3.8% occurring once and the leading ten covering 40% to 65%. Sequencing used PBMCs, obtained at surgery. The receptors stem from a female donor with early-stage non-small cell lung cancer. Each CDR3 is given with its conserved first and last residue. A D gene is named only where the DNA matches it firmly. Clone size, where shown, is once, few, many, or a class for clones that have expanded.

abundance: many
len: 15
v_gene: TRBV7-2
j_gene: TRBJ2-2
d_gene: -
CDR3aa: CASSLELRMSGELFF
CDR3nt: TGTGCCAGCAGCTTAGAGTTAAGGATGTCCGGGGAGCTGTTTTTT

abundance: many
len: 14
v_gene: TRBV20-1
j_gene: TRBJ1-2
d_gene: -
CDR3aa: CSAADRSSNYGYTF
CDR3nt: TGCAGTGCTGCCGACAGATCCTCTAACTATGGCTACACCTTC

abundance: many
len: 13
v_gene: TRBV6-2/TRBV6-3
j_gene: TRBJ1-5
d_gene: -
CDR3aa: CASSYSTNQPQHF
CDR3nt: TGTGCCAGCAGTTACTCAACCAATCAGCCCCAGCATTTT

abundance: many
len: 12
v_gene: TRBV30
j_gene: TRBJ2-1
d_gene: -
CDR3aa: CAWSVDYNEQFF
CDR3nt: TGTGCCTGGAGTGTCGACTACAATGAGCAGTTCTTC

abundance: many
len: 13
v_gene: TRBV7-2
j_gene: TRBJ1-6
d_gene: -
CDR3aa: CASSLGQNSPLHF
CDR3nt: TGTGCCAGCAGCTTAGGACAAAATTCACCCCTCCACTTT

abundance: few
len: 13
v_gene: TRBV29-1
j_gene: TRBJ1-1
d_gene: TRBD1
CDR3aa: CSGTGGLNTEAFF
CDR3nt: TGCAGCGGGACAGGGGGCCTGAACACTGAAGCTTTCTTT

abundance: few
len: 14
v_gene: TRBV12-3/TRBV12-4
j_gene: TRBJ2-1
d_gene: -
CDR3aa: CASGSQGSYNEQFF
CDR3nt: TGTGCCAGCGGGTCCCAGGGTTCCTACAATGAGCAGTTCTTC

abundance: many
len: 13
v_gene: TRBV4-2
j_gene: TRBJ1-1
d_gene: TRBD1
CDR3aa: CASSQDVGQKAFF
CDR3nt: TGTGCCAGCAGCCAAGATGTGGGACAGAAAGCTTTCTTT

abundance: many
len: 13
v_gene: TRBV23-1
j_gene: TRBJ2-7
d_gene: -
CDR3aa: CASSGGDTYEQYF
CDR3nt: TGCGCCAGCAGCGGGGGAGACACTTACGAGCAGTACTTC

abundance: many
len: 14
v_gene: TRBV5-1
j_gene: TRBJ2-3
d_gene: TRBD1
CDR3aa: CASSTRQGTDTQYF
CDR3nt: TGCGCCAGCAGCACCCGACAGGGTACAGATACGCAGTATTTT

abundance: many
len: 11
v_gene: TRBV5-4
j_gene: TRBJ2-1
d_gene: -
CDR3aa: CASSLADEQFF
CDR3nt: TGTGCCAGCAGCTTGGCGGATGAGCAGTTCTTC

abundance: -
len: 15
v_gene: TRBV5-4
j_gene: TRBJ1-2
d_gene: -
CDR3aa: CASSARGKGDYGYTF
CDR3nt: TGTGCCAGCAGCGCGAGAGGGAAAGGGGACTATGGCTACACCTTC

abundance: many
len: 17
v_gene: TRBV27
j_gene: TRBJ1-4
d_gene: TRBD1
CDR3aa: CASSAYRGSATNEKLFF
CDR3nt: TGTGCCAGCAGTGCTTACAGGGGGTCCGCAACTAATGAAAAACTGTTTTTT

abundance: few
len: 15
v_gene: TRBV19
j_gene: TRBJ2-3
d_gene: -
CDR3aa: CASSMTDSSTDTQYF
CDR3nt: TGTGCCAGTAGTATGACAGATTCTAGCACAGATACGCAGTATTTT

abundance: few
len: 15
v_gene: TRBV4-3
j_gene: TRBJ1-2
d_gene: -
CDR3aa: CASSQDFQGNYGYTF
CDR3nt: TGCGCCAGCAGCCAAGACTTTCAGGGGAACTATGGCTACACCTTC

abundance: few
len: 16
v_gene: TRBV12-3/TRBV12-4
j_gene: TRBJ2-2
d_gene: TRBD2
CDR3aa: CASSLRTRPGAGELFF
CDR3nt: TGTGCCAGCAGTCTAAGGACTAGGCCTGGGGCCGGGGAGCTGTTTTTT

abundance: many
len: 16
v_gene: TRBV20-1
j_gene: TRBJ2-7
d_gene: TRBD2
CDR3aa: CSVGPSGRARVYEQYF
CDR3nt: TGCAGTGTAGGACCTAGCGGGAGGGCCAGGGTTTACGAGCAGTACTTC

abundance: many
len: 11
v_gene: TRBV21-1
j_gene: TRBJ2-1
d_gene: -
CDR3aa: CASRGQREQFF
CDR3nt: TGTGCCAGCAGGGGGCAACGGGAGCAGTTCTTC

abundance: many
len: 13
v_gene: TRBV7-9
j_gene: TRBJ2-3
d_gene: -
CDR3aa: CASGLASTDTQYF
CDR3nt: TGTGCCAGCGGTCTAGCGAGCACAGATACGCAGTATTTT

abundance: -
len: 15
v_gene: TRBV27
j_gene: TRBJ1-1
d_gene: -
CDR3aa: CASSISPGGVTEAFF
CDR3nt: TGTGCCAGCAGTATCTCTCCCGGGGGCGTCACTGAAGCTTTCTTT

abundance: many
len: 16
v_gene: TRBV6-6
j_gene: TRBJ2-3
d_gene: TRBD1
CDR3aa: CASSTTGGDGTDTQYF
CDR3nt: TGTGCCAGCAGTACCACAGGGGGCGACGGCACAGATACGCAGTATTTT

abundance: many
len: 14
v_gene: TRBV5-1
j_gene: TRBJ2-7
d_gene: TRBD2
CDR3aa: CASSPAGGQDEQYF
CDR3nt: TGCGCCAGCAGCCCAGCGGGGGGGCAGGACGAGCAGTACTTC

abundance: many
len: 13
v_gene: TRBV7-2
j_gene: TRBJ2-5
d_gene: -
CDR3aa: CASSSGRRGTQYF
CDR3nt: TGTGCCAGCAGCTCCGGTCGTCGCGGGACCCAGTACTTC

abundance: many
len: 17
v_gene: TRBV5-1
j_gene: TRBJ2-3
d_gene: TRBD2
CDR3aa: CASSLGTSGGYTDTQYF
CDR3nt: TGCGCCAGCAGCTTGGGGACTAGCGGGGGGTACACAGATACGCAGTATTTT

abundance: few
len: 15
v_gene: TRBV7-2
j_gene: TRBJ1-1
d_gene: -
CDR3aa: CASSQSSREGTEAFF
CDR3nt: TGTGCCAGCAGCCAAAGCAGCAGGGAAGGGACTGAAGCTTTCTTT

abundance: many
len: 14
v_gene: TRBV20-1
j_gene: TRBJ2-7
d_gene: -
CDR3aa: CSARDPRSSYEQYF
CDR3nt: TGCAGTGCTAGAGATCCCAGATCCTCCTACGAGCAGTACTTC

abundance: many
len: 16
v_gene: TRBV5-1
j_gene: TRBJ2-3
d_gene: -
CDR3aa: CASSSALGSPTDTQYF
CDR3nt: TGCGCCAGCAGCAGTGCCCTGGGTTCCCCCACAGATACGCAGTATTTT

abundance: many
len: 11
v_gene: TRBV5-1
j_gene: TRBJ2-7
d_gene: -
CDR3aa: CASSTNYEQYF
CDR3nt: TGCGCCAGCAGCACCAACTACGAGCAGTACTTC

abundance: many
len: 13
v_gene: TRBV20-1
j_gene: TRBJ1-5
d_gene: TRBD1
CDR3aa: CSATTGDNQPQHF
CDR3nt: TGCAGTGCTACGACAGGGGACAATCAGCCCCAGCATTTT

abundance: few
len: 13
v_gene: TRBV3-1
j_gene: TRBJ2-1
d_gene: -
CDR3aa: CASSHSRSNEQFF
CDR3nt: TGTGCCAGCAGCCACAGCAGGTCCAATGAGCAGTTCTTC

abundance: many
len: 16
v_gene: TRBV5-6
j_gene: TRBJ2-5
d_gene: TRBD2
CDR3aa: CASSIQTSGLRETQYF
CDR3nt: TGTGCCAGCAGCATCCAGACTAGCGGGCTGCGAGAGACCCAGTACTTC

abundance: many
len: 13
v_gene: TRBV14
j_gene: TRBJ1-1
d_gene: -
CDR3aa: CASSDVMNTEAFF
CDR3nt: TGTGCCAGCAGCGACGTCATGAACACTGAAGCTTTCTTT

abundance: few
len: 15
v_gene: TRBV6-5
j_gene: TRBJ2-2
d_gene: TRBD2
CDR3aa: CASTQRQGGAGELFF
CDR3nt: TGTGCCAGCACCCAAAGGCAGGGAGGGGCCGGGGAGCTGTTTTTT

abundance: -
len: 13
v_gene: TRBV6-2/TRBV6-3
j_gene: TRBJ2-7
d_gene: -
CDR3aa: CASSYRGSYEQYF
CDR3nt: TGTGCCAGCAGTTACCGGGGCTCCTACGAGCAGTACTTC

abundance: many
len: 13
v_gene: TRBV7-9
j_gene: TRBJ2-1
d_gene: -
CDR3aa: CASSLDGKGPGFF
CDR3nt: TGTGCCAGCAGCTTAGACGGAAAGGGTCCCGGGTTCTTC

abundance: many
len: 15
v_gene: TRBV27
j_gene: TRBJ2-2
d_gene: -
CDR3aa: CASSLSKANTGELFF
CDR3nt: TGTGCCAGCAGCCTTAGCAAAGCGAACACCGGGGAGCTGTTTTTT

abundance: many
len: 15
v_gene: TRBV7-9
j_gene: TRBJ1-4
d_gene: -
CDR3aa: CASSLADGGGGKLFF
CDR3nt: TGTGCCAGCAGCTTAGCGGACGGGGGTGGCGGAAAACTGTTTTTT

abundance: -
len: 17
v_gene: TRBV11-2
j_gene: TRBJ2-7
d_gene: TRBD1
CDR3aa: CASSLEEGQGVRGEQYF
CDR3nt: TGTGCCAGCAGCTTAGAGGAGGGACAGGGGGTAAGGGGCGAGCAGTACTTC

abundance: many
len: 15
v_gene: TRBV5-5
j_gene: TRBJ1-2
d_gene: -
CDR3aa: CASSSPGRGNYGYTF
CDR3nt: TGTGCCAGCAGTTCACCGGGACGCGGGAACTATGGCTACACCTTC

abundance: -
len: 14
v_gene: TRBV7-2
j_gene: TRBJ2-3
d_gene: TRBD2
CDR3aa: CASSPGLATDTQYF
CDR3nt: TGTGCCAGCAGCCCGGGACTAGCGACAGATACGCAGTATTTT

abundance: few
len: 15
v_gene: TRBV27
j_gene: TRBJ2-1
d_gene: TRBD2
CDR3aa: CASSPIAGGLGEQFF
CDR3nt: TGTGCCAGCAGCCCCATAGCGGGAGGGCTGGGTGAGCAGTTCTTC

abundance: many
len: 14
v_gene: TRBV5-1
j_gene: TRBJ1-1
d_gene: TRBD1
CDR3aa: CASSLQTGGTEAFF
CDR3nt: TGCGCCAGCAGCTTGCAAACAGGGGGGACTGAAGCTTTCTTT

abundance: many
len: 11
v_gene: TRBV20-1
j_gene: TRBJ1-1
d_gene: -
CDR3aa: CSPDRTTEAFF
CDR3nt: TGCAGTCCTGACAGGACCACTGAAGCTTTCTTT